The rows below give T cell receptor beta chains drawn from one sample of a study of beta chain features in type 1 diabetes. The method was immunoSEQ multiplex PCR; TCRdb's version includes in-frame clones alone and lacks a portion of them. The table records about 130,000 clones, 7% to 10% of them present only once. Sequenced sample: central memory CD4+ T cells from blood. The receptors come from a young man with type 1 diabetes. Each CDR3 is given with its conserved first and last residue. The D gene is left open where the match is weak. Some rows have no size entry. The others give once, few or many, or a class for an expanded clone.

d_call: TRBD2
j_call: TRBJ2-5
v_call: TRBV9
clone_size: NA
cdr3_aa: CASSSVTSGDFSVQETQYF
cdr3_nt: TGTGCCAGCAGCAGCGTAACCAGCGGGGACTTCTCGGTCCAAGAGACCCAGTACTTC

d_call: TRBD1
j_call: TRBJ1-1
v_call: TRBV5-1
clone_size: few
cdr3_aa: CASSRGQETEAFF
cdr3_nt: TGCGCCAGCAGCAGGGGACAGGAGACTGAAGCTTTCTTT

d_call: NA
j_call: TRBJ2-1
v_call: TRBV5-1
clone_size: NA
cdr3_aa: CASSPGPIGSYNEQFF
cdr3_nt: TGCGCCAGCAGCCCCGGCCCCATCGGGTCCTACAATGAGCAGTTCTTC

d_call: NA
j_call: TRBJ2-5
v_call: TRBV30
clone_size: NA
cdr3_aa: CAWKPPGVETQYF
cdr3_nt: TGTGCCTGGAAACCCCCAGGGGTAGAGACCCAGTACTTC

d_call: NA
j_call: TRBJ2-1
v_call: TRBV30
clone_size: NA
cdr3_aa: CAWSARGIHNEQFF
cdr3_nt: TGTGCCTGGAGCGCCCGAGGGATTCACAATGAGCAGTTCTTC

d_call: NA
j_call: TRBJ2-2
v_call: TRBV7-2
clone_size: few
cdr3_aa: CASSLGGGNTGELFF
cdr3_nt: TGTGCCAGCAGCTTAGGAGGCGGAAACACCGGGGAGCTGTTTTTT

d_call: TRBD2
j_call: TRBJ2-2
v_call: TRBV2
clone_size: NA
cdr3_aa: CASKGLAGTGELFF
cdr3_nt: TGTGCCAGCAAAGGACTAGCGGGAACCGGGGAGCTGTTTTTT

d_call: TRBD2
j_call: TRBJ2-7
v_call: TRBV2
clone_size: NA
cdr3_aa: CASKVDSGRSYEQYF
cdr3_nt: TGTGCCAGCAAGGTTGATAGCGGGCGCTCCTACGAGCAGTACTTC

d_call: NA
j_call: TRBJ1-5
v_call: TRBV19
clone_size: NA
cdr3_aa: CASSPGHTGQPQHF
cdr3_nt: TGTGCCAGTAGTCCGGGACATACGGGTCAGCCCCAGCATTTT

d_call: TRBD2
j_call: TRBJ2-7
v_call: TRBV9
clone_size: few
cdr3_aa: CASSVNPLAGGQYF
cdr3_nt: TGTGCCAGCAGCGTTAACCCTCTAGCGGGTGGGCAGTACTTC

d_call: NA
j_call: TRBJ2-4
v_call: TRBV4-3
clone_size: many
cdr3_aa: CASSQEGTEGNIQYF
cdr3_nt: TGCGCCAGCAGCCAAGAAGGGACTGAGGGAAACATTCAGTACTTC

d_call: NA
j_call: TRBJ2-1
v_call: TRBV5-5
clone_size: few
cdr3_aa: CASSLPPNEQFF
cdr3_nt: TGTGCCAGCAGCCTACCCCCCAATGAGCAGTTCTTC

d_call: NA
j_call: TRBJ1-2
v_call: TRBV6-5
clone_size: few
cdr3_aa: CASTEDSLYGYTF
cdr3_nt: TGTGCCAGCACCGAGGACAGCCTCTATGGCTACACCTTC

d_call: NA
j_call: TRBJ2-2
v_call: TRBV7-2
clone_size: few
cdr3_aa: CASQKRRGTGELFF
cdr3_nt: TGTGCCAGCCAAAAAAGGAGGGGCACCGGGGAGCTGTTTTTT

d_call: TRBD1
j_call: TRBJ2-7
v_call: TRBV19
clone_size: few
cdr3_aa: CASSMGQGRSYEQYF
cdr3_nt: TGTGCCAGTAGTATGGGACAGGGTCGCTCCTACGAGCAGTACTTC

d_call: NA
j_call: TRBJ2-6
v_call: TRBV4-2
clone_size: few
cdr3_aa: CASSFSGNVLTF
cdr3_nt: TGTGCCAGCAGCTTCTCCGGCAACGTCCTGACTTTC

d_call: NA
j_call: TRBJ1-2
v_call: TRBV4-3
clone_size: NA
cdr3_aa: CASSQAINLGTVGYGYTF
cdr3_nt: TGCGCCAGCAGCCAAGCCATCAATCTAGGGACTGTGGGCTATGGCTACACCTTC

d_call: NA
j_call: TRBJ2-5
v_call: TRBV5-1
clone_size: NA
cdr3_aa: CASSLVRQGGETQYF
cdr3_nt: TGCGCCAGCAGCTTGGTCCGACAGGGAGGAGAGACCCAGTACTTC

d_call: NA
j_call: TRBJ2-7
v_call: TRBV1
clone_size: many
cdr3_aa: CTSSPHAGDYEQYF
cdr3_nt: TGCACCAGCAGCCCCCACGCGGGGGACTACGAGCAGTACTTC

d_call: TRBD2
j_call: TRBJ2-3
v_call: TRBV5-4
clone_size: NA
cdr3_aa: CASSLSGGADTQYF
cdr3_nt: TGTGCCAGCAGCTTAAGCGGGGGTGCAGATACGCAGTATTTT

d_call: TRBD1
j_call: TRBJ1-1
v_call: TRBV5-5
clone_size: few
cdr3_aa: CASSLYGDRDGKAFF
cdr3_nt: TGTGCCAGCAGCTTGTACGGGGACAGGGACGGTAAAGCTTTCTTT

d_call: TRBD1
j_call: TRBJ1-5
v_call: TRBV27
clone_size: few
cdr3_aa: CASSLMGQGNQPQHF
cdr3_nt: TGTGCCAGCAGTTTAATGGGACAGGGAAATCAGCCCCAGCATTTT

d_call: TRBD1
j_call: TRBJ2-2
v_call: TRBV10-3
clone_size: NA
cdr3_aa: CAISRDRGTGELFF
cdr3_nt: TGTGCCATCAGCCGGGACAGGGGAACCGGGGAGCTGTTTTTT

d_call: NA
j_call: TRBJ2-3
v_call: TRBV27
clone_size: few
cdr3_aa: CASSPGFATDTQYF
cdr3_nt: TGTGCCAGCAGTCCTGGCTTTGCCACAGATACGCAGTATTTT

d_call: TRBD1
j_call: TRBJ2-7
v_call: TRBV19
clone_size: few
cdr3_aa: CASSVGQDIYEQYF
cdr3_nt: TGTGCCAGTAGTGTCGGACAGGATATCTACGAGCAGTACTTC

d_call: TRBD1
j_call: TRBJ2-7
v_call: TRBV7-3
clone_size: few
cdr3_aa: CASSNRGVEQYF
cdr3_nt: TGTGCCAGCAGCAACAGGGGGGTCGAGCAGTACTTC

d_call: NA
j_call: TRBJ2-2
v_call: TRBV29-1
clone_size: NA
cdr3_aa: CSVEQPQSGKLFF
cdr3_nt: TGCAGCGTTGAACAGCCCCAGTCAGGGAAGCTGTTTTTT